The 14 T cell receptor beta chains in this list originate from one sample, sequenced in a study of shared clonotypes between healthy human individuals. CD8 cells regarded as naive lacked CD45RO, were positively chosen for CCR7, and omitted terminally differentiated effector memory CD45RA+ cells. This table comes from immunoSEQ multiplex PCR, and its TCRdb copy is limited to in-frame clones, with some not included. The sample gives 550,000 to 750,000 clones, about 91% of which show up once; 24% is in the top ten. The sequencing sample was made of naive CD8+ T cells sorted from blood. These receptors all come from a young man in good health.

The chain carries TRBV7-9 and TRBJ2-2; 8 bases map to TRBD1. This CDR3 has 16 amino acids. The V and J ends lost 5 bases and 1 base, in that order; junction bases with no gene match: 6. The germline CDR1 and CDR2 sequences are SEHNR and FQNEAQ (reference sequence). The CDR3: CASSARDRMNTGELFF. DNA of the CDR3: TGTGCCAGCAGCGCCCGGGACAGGATGAACACCGGGGAGCTGTTTTTT.

The sample holds one count of this clone. The rearrangement uses TRBV30 and TRBJ2-3; tentatively, D is TRBD2 (5 bases). CDR1 and CDR2 (germline): GTSNPN, SVGIG (reference sequence). This CDR3 has 15 residues. Trimming shortened V by 0 bases and J by 0 bases, and 10 bases separated the two germline ends. The CDR3 spells CAWSVGSTSTDTQYF. CDR3 bases: TGTGCCTGGAGTGTGGGGAGCACTAGCACAGATACGCAGTATTTT.

The chain links TRBV5-4 to TRBJ2-2, with 14 bases aligning to TRBD2. This CDR3 is 15 amino acids long. Germline CDR1 reads SGHNT; CDR2 reads YYREEE (reference sequence). Unmatched junction bases numbered 2, after V lost 4 bases and J lost 6 bases. The CDR3 protein is CASSPGLAGAGELFF. In DNA form, the CDR3 reads TGTGCCAGCAGCCCGGGACTAGCGGGAGCCGGGGAGCTGTTTTTT.

As DNA, the CDR3 is TGTGCCAGCAGCTTTGGCACTAGGAAGGGCTCCTACGAGCAGTACTTC. This sequence encodes CASSFGTRKGSYEQYF. The rearrangement uses TRBV11-2 and TRBJ2-7; tentative D call: TRBD2 (5 bases). The ends were cut back, 3 bases at V and 0 bases at J, with 15 bases in the middle. This CDR3 contains 16 residues. The germline V gene encodes CDR1 SGHAT and CDR2 FQNNGV.

The chain joins TRBV29-1 to TRBJ2-7, with 9 bases matching TRBD1. This CDR3 is 15 amino acids long. Germline V gene lookup returns CDR1 SQVTM and CDR2 ANQGSEA. V lost 3 bases and J lost 4; bases outside the gene matches: 10. The CDR3 DNA reads as TGCAGCGTTGATGGGACGGGACAGGGAGAATACGAGCAGTACTTC. Translation: CSVDGTGQGEYEQYF.

This clone was seen just once. The same CDR3 can be traced to other DNA sequences in this sample. The chain is built from TRBV4-3 and TRBJ1-5; 8 bases are a match to TRBD1. J was trimmed by 3 bases and V by 1 base; bases with no gene match: 2. Germline CDR1 and CDR2: LGHNA and YSLEER. The CDR3 length is 15 residues. CDR3 DNA sequence: TGCGCCAGCAGCCAAGGGACAGGGTTCAATCAGCCCCAGCATTTT. Amino acid sequence: CASSQGTGFNQPQHF.

This clone has only one observation. The rearrangement links TRBV5-8 to TRBJ2-7; a possible D gene is TRBD2 (6 bases). The CDR3 length is 13 residues. Between the trimmed V and J ends, which lost 3 bases and 3 bases, there was a span of 10 bases. Germline values: CDR1 SGHTS, CDR2 YDEGEE. The CDR3 DNA is TGTGCCAGCAGCTGGGACGGGGGCTACGAGCAGTACTTC. Protein: CASSWDGGYEQYF.

The V and J genes are TRBV6-1 and TRBJ2-4, with D unresolved. The CDR3 sequence is 15 residues long. Trimming removed 4 bases at V and 4 bases at J, with 14 bases between. Germline V gene data show CDR1 as MNHNS and CDR2 as SASEGT. Here the CDR3 DNA reads TGTGCCAGCAGTGGAAGGACCGACCTAAAAAACATTCAGTACTTC. It is translated as CASSGRTDLKNIQYF.

This chain connects TRBV15 to TRBJ2-7, with 11 bases identical to TRBD2. Germline assignment: CDR1 LNHNV and CDR2 YYDKDF (reference sequence). The junction had 3 bases not matched to a gene; V was cut back by 11 bases and J by 3 bases. This CDR3 region has 12 residues. The CDR3 region is CAVGLAGYEQYF. The CDR3 nucleotides read TGTGCCGTCGGACTAGCGGGCTACGAGCAGTACTTC.

This rearrangement joins TRBV7-6 to TRBJ2-1; TRBD2 aligns across 9 bases. Trimming removed 4 bases from V and 5 bases from J; junction bases left unmatched: 3. The CDR3 runs 14 residues. Germline V gene sequence: CDR1 SGHVS, CDR2 FNYEAQ. The CDR3 DNA sequence: TGTGCCAGCAGCTCGGGACTAGCCCACAATGAGCAGTTCTTC. This sequence encodes CASSSGLAHNEQFF.

The chain uses TRBV2 and TRBJ2-3, with 16 nucleotides matching TRBD2. Germline V CDR1 and CDR2: SNHLY, FYNNEI. J gave up 4 bases and V 11 bases, and 12 bases lay outside the gene matches. The CDR3 runs to 17 residues. The CDR3 sequence: CARDPGLAGGPSDTQYF. CDR3 sequence (DNA): TGTGCCCGCGACCCGGGACTAGCGGGAGGGCCGTCAGATACGCAGTATTTT.

The chain joins TRBV11-3 to TRBJ2-7, with 11 positions matching TRBD2. CDR1 and CDR2 from the germline V gene are SGHNT and YENEEA. The CDR3 contains 15 residues. V was pared by 1 base and J by 6 bases, with 5 bases of the junction left unmatched. CDR3 in DNA: TGTGCCAGCAGCTTAGGTACTAGCGGGAGAACCGAGCAGTACTTC. This gives the protein CASSLGTSGRTEQYF.

The chain links TRBV7-3 to TRBJ2-5; 10 nucleotides agree with TRBD2. Germline CDR1 is SGHTA and CDR2 is FQGTGA. With V trimmed by 0 bases and J by 2 bases, 9 bases remained unmatched. This CDR3 has 18 residues. The DNA of the CDR3 is TGTGCCAGCAGCTTAACGGGCCTAGCGGGAGTGGCACAAGAGACCCAGTACTTC. Its protein is CASSLTGLAGVAQETQYF. The whole variable domain, remainder taken from reference TRBV7-3 and TRBJ2-5, is GAGVSQTPSNKVTEKGKYVELRCDPISGHTALYWYRQSLGQGPEFLIYFQGTGAADDSGLPNDRFFAVRPEGSVSTLKIQRTERGDSAVYLCASSLTGLAGVAQETQYFGPGTRLLVL.

J is TRBJ2-7 and V is TRBV10-3; D is ambiguous. Between the trimmed V and J ends, which lost 5 bases and 3 bases, there was a span of 8 bases. The CDR3 length is 12 residues. In germline, CDR1 is ENHRY, CDR2 SYGVKD. The CDR3 nucleotides are TGTGCCATCAGTAACGACCGCTACGAGCAGTACTTC. Amino acids: CAISNDRYEQYF.